These T cell receptor beta chains were read from a single sample in a study of identical twins. TCRdb recomputed calls from the 5' RACE reads with MiXCR, one row per CDR3 protein. This sample has nearly 900,000 distinct CDR3 sequences, with 10% to 15% found just once. These data were also filed under a second study, of yellow fever vaccine responses in identical twins.

Sequencing was performed on PBMCs. The receptor source for this set is a woman under 30 in good health. CDR3s include the opening cysteine and the closing phenylalanine or tryptophan. Each record gives: J gene, V gene, CDR3 protein.

>TRBJ2-5|TRBV18
CASSPRWQLQETQYF
>TRBJ1-1|TRBV12-3/TRBV12-4
CASRKTGMNTEAFF
>TRBJ2-1|TRBV4-1
CASSQDRAIAGRYNEQFF
>TRBJ1-1|TRBV20-1
CSAGGVLNTEAFF
>TRBJ1-6|TRBV10-3
CAIRPGTGNSPLHF
>TRBJ2-1|TRBV18
CASSPRGDRESYNEQFF
>TRBJ2-1|TRBV27
CASGLAGDGNEQFF
>TRBJ2-1|TRBV3-1
CASSPPSSVGADEQFF
>TRBJ2-7|TRBV13
CASSPRLEQYF
>TRBJ2-3|TRBV7-6
CASSPILGASTDTQYF
>TRBJ2-3|TRBV24-1
CATSGTSNLPNTQYF